This T cell receptor beta chain was identified during a study of early T cells in non-severe SARS-CoV-2 infection. This clonotype came up a few times. cDNA molecules, individually, were tagged with unique molecular identifiers. MiXCR, applied by TCRdb to the 5' RACE reads, yields one record per CDR3 protein. The table lists approximately 97,000 distinct CDR3 sequences, around 12% of them singletons. V lost 3 bases and J lost 0; bases outside the gene matches: 4. Germline values: CDR1 MNHEY, CDR2 SMNVEV (reference sequence). This CDR3 is built from 16 residues. The V call is TRBV27, the J call TRBJ2-1; 8 bases agree with TRBD2. This receptor was obtained from an adult who was a healthcare worker with PCR-confirmed SARS-CoV-2 infection or an uninfected control (not recorded which). The specimen sequenced was whole blood. The CDR3 bases are TGTGCCAGCAGTTTCCTCAGCGGGAGCTCCTACAATGAGCAGTTCTTC. Translating gives CASSFLSGSSYNEQFF.